This T cell receptor beta chain is drawn from a study of T cell responses to AZD1222 COVID-19 vaccine. This CDR3 contains 16 residues. V lost 1 base and J lost 5, with 12 bases in between. Germline V CDR1 and CDR2: SGHNT, YENEEA. The study, taken as a whole, reports: Vaccine-associated CD4 TCRs spanned spike, dominant at 160-218 and 743-854.

Comments on this clone: Its matching antigen is unknown.

TCRdb's copy holds only in-frame clones and misses some; the assay was immunoSEQ multiplex PCR. In the table there are about 130,000 clones, 92% of which are singletons. The source was peripheral blood, collected 28 days after the second AZD1222 dose. The chain links TRBV11-3 to TRBJ1-6, with no clear D. This clonotype was sampled from an adult who received the AZD1222 COVID-19 vaccine. In DNA form, the CDR3 reads TGTGCCAGCAGCTTAGGCCCCCCAGAGAATAATTCACCCCTCCACTTT. Translated: CASSLGPPENNSPLHF.